This section outlines one TCR beta chain sequence together with its context. Repertoires were generated with immunoSEQ multiplex PCR, while TCRdb's copy carries only in-frame clones and drops some. The sample has about 580,000 clones; roughly 98% are singletons. The data stem from a study of shared clonotypes between healthy human individuals. CDR3 length: 16 residues. Trimming shortened V by 0 bases and J by 3 bases, and 12 bases separated the two germline ends. Per germline, CDR1 MNHEY and CDR2 SMNVEV (reference sequence). CD8 cells regarded as naive lacked CD45RO, were positively chosen for CCR7, and omitted terminally differentiated effector memory CD45RA+ cells.

The chain is built from TRBV27 and TRBJ2-1; D may be TRBD2 (6 bases). The TCR originated in a man younger than 45 in good health. Sample: naive CD8+ T cells sorted from blood. In nucleotides, the CDR3 is TGTGCCAGCAGTTTATCGTCCCCGGACTACTACAATGAGCAGTTCTTC. Amino acids: CASSLSSPDYYNEQFF.